Listed below are T cell receptor beta chains from one sample, sequenced in a study of cytomegalovirus exposure and HLA in healthy donors. Profiled with immunoSEQ multiplex PCR; TCRdb holds only in-frame clones, not every one. The specimen's table records tens of thousands of clones. Material: PBMCs. Receptor source: a male donor in good health and CMV-seronegative. The CDR3 runs from the conserved cysteine through the conserved F or W. The order of the fields is D gene, V gene, J gene, CDR3 DNA, CDR3 protein. The D gene is left open where the match is weak.

D gene: -; V gene: TRBV6-5; J gene: TRBJ2-4; CDR3 DNA: TGTGCCAGCAGTTATGCACGCGGGATTCAAAACATTCAGTACTTC; CDR3 protein: CASSYARGIQNIQYF
D gene: TRBD2; V gene: TRBV9; J gene: TRBJ2-2; CDR3 DNA: TGTGCCAGCAGCGTGAGGCTAGCGGGAGGTACCGGGGAGCTGTTTTTT; CDR3 protein: CASSVRLAGGTGELFF
D gene: TRBD2; V gene: TRBV4-1; J gene: TRBJ2-1; CDR3 DNA: TGCGCCAGCAGCCACGGGACTAGCGGGAAGAACTACAATGAGCAGTTCTTC; CDR3 protein: CASSHGTSGKNYNEQFF
D gene: -; V gene: TRBV19; J gene: TRBJ1-1; CDR3 DNA: TGTGCCAGTAGTATAGACGGGGGGGACACTGAAGCTTTCTTT; CDR3 protein: CASSIDGGDTEAFF
D gene: -; V gene: TRBV30; J gene: TRBJ1-2; CDR3 DNA: TGTGCCTGCTCGGGACTGACCTATGGCTACACCTTC; CDR3 protein: CACSGLTYGYTF
D gene: -; V gene: TRBV5-1; J gene: TRBJ2-2; CDR3 DNA: TGCGCCAGCAGCTTCAGGGGACCCGACACCGGGGAGCTGTTTTTT; CDR3 protein: CASSFRGPDTGELFF
D gene: -; V gene: TRBV7-2; J gene: TRBJ2-4; CDR3 DNA: TGTGCCAGCAGCTTAGCGGGAGGAATGGGCGCAGCCAAAAACATTCAGTACTTC; CDR3 protein: CASSLAGGMGAAKNIQYF
D gene: -; V gene: TRBV29-1; J gene: TRBJ1-5; CDR3 DNA: TGCAGCGTTGTTGACCGGGATCAGCCCCAGCATTTT; CDR3 protein: CSVVDRDQPQHF
D gene: TRBD1; V gene: TRBV5-6; J gene: TRBJ2-7; CDR3 DNA: TGTGCCAGCAGCTACGACAGGGCTGCCTACGAGCAGTACTTC; CDR3 protein: CASSYDRAAYEQYF
D gene: TRBD1; V gene: TRBV2; J gene: TRBJ2-3; CDR3 DNA: TGTGCCAGCAAGAGGGACAGGGTTCCTACAGATACGCAGTATTTT; CDR3 protein: CASKRDRVPTDTQYF